These 18 T cell receptor beta chains were sequenced from one sample in a study of human T cells and chemical hapten exposure. Each CDR3 protein gets one entry after TCRdb re-called the RACE reads with MiXCR. The sample lists about 250,000 distinct CDR3 sequences, approximately 8% occurring once. Time point indicated: pre-sensitization, week 0. Indicated treatment: therapeutic diphenylcyclopropenone sensitization with weekly scalp DPC. The material sequenced was whole blood, taken in connection with sensitization to the hapten diphenylcyclopropenone (DPC). The receptors shown here come from a man aged 18 to 30 with alopecia areata. Some clones in this sample may be carry-over from other donors' samples.

The chain uses TRBV5-5 and TRBJ1-5; the match to TRBD1 covers 9 bases. Germline V gene sequence: CDR1 SGHKS, CDR2 YYEKEE (reference sequence). V shed 4 bases, J shed 2 bases, and the junction held 13 bases outside the gene matches. This CDR3 contains 18 residues. The DNA of the CDR3 is TGTGCCAGCAGCGTTCGGGGCGGACAGGGGATAGGCAATCAGCCCCAGCATTTT. Its translation is CASSVRGGQGIGNQPQHF.

This clonotype has at least ten counts. V is TRBV9 and J is TRBJ2-7; 7 bases align to TRBD2. The germline CDR1 and CDR2 sequences are SGDLS and YYNGEE. The CDR3 contains 14 residues. Trimming at V came to 0 bases and at J to 2 bases, leaving 2 bases not matched to a gene. The CDR3 DNA reads as TGTGCCAGCAGCGTAGTCGGGGGGACCTACGAGCAGTACTTC. Translated: CASSVVGGTYEQYF.

This clonotype was seen a handful of times. This chain uses TRBV28 with TRBJ2-7; D gene uncertain. The V gene's germline CDR1 is MDHEN and CDR2 SYDVKM. The CDR3 is 12 residues long. V was trimmed by 2 bases and J by 7 bases, leaving 9 bases between them. In DNA form, the CDR3 reads TGTGCCAGCAGTTTAAGGCAGGTGGAGCAGTACTTC. Its protein is CASSLRQVEQYF.

The gene calls are TRBV20-1 and TRBJ1-4; no reliable D call. The V gene's germline CDR1 is DFQATT and CDR2 SNEGSKA (reference sequence). The CDR3 sequence is 13 residues long. Trimming cost V 0 bases and J 1 base, with 3 bases left between them. The CDR3 reads CSARELTNEKLFF. The DNA of the CDR3 is TGCAGTGCTAGAGAGTTAACTAATGAAAAACTGTTTTTT.

The CDR3, as DNA: TGTGCCAGCAGTTTAGGGACTAGCGGGACCTATACGCAGTATTTT. It specifies CASSLGTSGTYTQYF. The chain is built from TRBV2 and TRBJ2-3, with 13 nucleotides matching TRBD2. The CDR3 is 15 amino acids. CDR1 SNHLY and CDR2 FYNNEI come from the germline V gene. The trim removed 5 bases at V and 7 bases at J, leaving 6 bases unmatched.

This chain links TRBV10-3 with TRBJ1-1; TRBD1 agrees at 8 bases. V was clipped by 7 bases and J by 3 bases; unmatched bases: 7. The V gene's germline CDR1 is ENHRY and CDR2 SYGVKD. The CDR3 contains 14 residues. Here the CDR3 DNA reads TGTGCCATCACCCTGGACAGGGAGTACACTGAAGCTTTCTTT. This translates into CAITLDREYTEAFF.

The chain combines TRBV20-1 with TRBJ2-3; weak D call: TRBD2 (5 bases). The CDR3 has 15 amino acids. Germline assignment: CDR1 DFQATT and CDR2 SNEGSKA (reference sequence). The V end was cut by 5 bases, the J end by 3 bases, with 18 bases between. The CDR3 spells CSAPVDLIATDTQYF. In DNA form, the CDR3 reads TGCAGTGCTCCCGTGGATCTGATAGCGACAGATACGCAGTATTTT.

This clonotype showed up many times. The genes are TRBV12-3 or TRBV12-4 and TRBJ1-6, with TRBD1 as a possible D gene (5 bases). CDR3 length: 16 amino acids. Trimming cost V 2 bases and J 10 bases, with 18 bases left between them. This CDR3 reads CASSLFMRQGGSPLHF. CDR3 DNA: TGTGCCAGCAGTTTATTTATGCGTCAGGGAGGCTCACCCCTCCACTTT.

This clonotype was observed a handful of times. The chain combines TRBV24-1 with TRBJ2-1; TRBD2 is a possible D gene (6 bases). The CDR3 loop spans 16 amino acids. CDR1 and CDR2 from the germline V gene are KGHDR and SFDVKD. V was clipped by 2 bases and J by 9 bases, with 19 bases between them. The CDR3 is CATSDSGSNRGSEQFF. The CDR3 nucleotides are TGTGCCACCAGTGATTCGGGCAGCAATCGGGGGTCTGAGCAGTTCTTC.

The genes are TRBV5-6 and TRBJ1-4; the D is unclear. CDR3 length equals 14 residues. Trimming took 4 bases from V and 5 from J, leaving 12 bases between them. Germline V gives CDR1 SGHDT, CDR2 YYEEEE. CDR3 nucleotide sequence: TGTGCCAGCAGCCCCCGACGGAGGAATGAAAAACTGTTTTTT. This translates into CASSPRRRNEKLFF.

This clonotype was recorded a few times. This rearrangement joins TRBV10-3 to TRBJ1-1; 8 bases align to TRBD1. The V segment lost 8 bases and the J segment 1 base; nucleotides outside the gene matches: 9. The CDR3 spans 15 residues. CDR1 and CDR2 (germline): ENHRY, SYGVKD. CDR3 sequence reads: CAIAQTGAGNTEAFF. CDR3 in DNA: TGTGCCATCGCTCAGACAGGGGCTGGGAACACTGAAGCTTTCTTT.

The J gene is TRBJ1-2, the V gene TRBV7-6; D unclear. This CDR3 has 14 amino acids. CDR1 is SGHVS and CDR2 is FNYEAQ in the germline V gene. Deletions cut 4 bases from V and 8 bases from J, with 17 bases between. The chain's CDR3 is CASSWTIEGAGYTF. CDR3 DNA sequence: TGTGCCAGCAGCTGGACGATTGAGGGCGCCGGCTACACCTTC. Using reference TRBV7-6 and TRBJ1-2 for the parts outside the CDR3, the full variable domain is GAGVSQSPRYKVTKRGQDVALRCDPISGHVSLYWYRQALGQGPEFLTYFNYEAQQDKSGLPNDRFSAERPEGSISTLTIQRTEQRDSAMYRCASSWTIEGAGYTFGSGTRLTVV.

The chain couples TRBV24-1 to TRBJ2-2; weak D call: TRBD2 (5 bases). The V end lost 10 bases, the J end lost 5 bases, and 13 bases lay between the germline ends. CDR1 is KGHDR, CDR2 SFDVKD, per germline. This CDR3 comprises 13 residues. The CDR3 sequence: CATSIRGTGELFF. In nucleotides, the CDR3 is TGTGCCACGTCGATAAGAGGGACCGGGGAGCTGTTTTTT.

This clonotype appeared a few times. The V and J genes are TRBV9 and TRBJ1-2; D is ambiguous. This CDR3 has 15 residues. V lost 0 bases to trimming and J lost 5 bases, with 14 bases between them. Germline CDR1 reads SGDLS; CDR2 reads YYNGEE. The CDR3 here is CASSVGGEVWYGYTF. In DNA form, the CDR3 reads TGTGCCAGCAGCGTAGGCGGGGAAGTGTGGTATGGCTACACCTTC.

This clonotype was found many times. The chain joins TRBV6-6 to TRBJ2-5; a weak D match, TRBD1 (5 bases). The V and J ends lost 7 bases and 1 base respectively, with 13 bases between them. The CDR3 is 14 amino acids. Germline V gives CDR1 MNHNY, CDR2 SVGAGI (reference sequence). The CDR3 here is CASTPGALQETQYF. The CDR3 DNA reads TGTGCCAGCACCCCTGGGGCACTCCAAGAGACCCAGTACTTC.

This clonotype has only a few counts. The rearrangement uses TRBV5-1 and TRBJ1-2; 8 bases agree with TRBD1. Germline V lookup: CDR1 SGHRS, CDR2 YFSETQ. CDR3 size: 16 residues. The ends lost 3 bases at V and 4 bases at J; junction bases unmatched: 11. Here the CDR3 DNA reads TGCGCCAGCAGCTATATTCCGGGACAGGAATCCTATGGCTACACCTTC. Its translation: CASSYIPGQESYGYTF.

In its sample, this clonotype was seen a few times. The chain employs TRBV12-3 or TRBV12-4 and TRBJ2-7, with a weak D call TRBD1 (6 bases). Trimming took 2 bases from V and 5 from J, leaving 16 bases between them. CDR3 size: 15 residues. The CDR3 loop is CASSLMNRAADEQYV. The DNA of the CDR3 is TGTGCCAGCAGTTTAATGAACAGGGCGGCGGACGAGCAGTACGTC.

This clonotype was detected a few times. At one end the junction does not follow the germline gene, possibly because of a read error. The rearrangement uses TRBV4-3 and TRBJ2-6; possibly TRBD1 for D (6 bases). Germline lookup yields CDR1 LGHNA and CDR2 YSLEER. This CDR3 contains 16 residues. The CDR3: CASSQDGGAGVNVLTF. CDR3 DNA: TGCGCCAGCAGCCAAGATGGGGGCGCTGGGGTCAACGTCCTGACTTTC.